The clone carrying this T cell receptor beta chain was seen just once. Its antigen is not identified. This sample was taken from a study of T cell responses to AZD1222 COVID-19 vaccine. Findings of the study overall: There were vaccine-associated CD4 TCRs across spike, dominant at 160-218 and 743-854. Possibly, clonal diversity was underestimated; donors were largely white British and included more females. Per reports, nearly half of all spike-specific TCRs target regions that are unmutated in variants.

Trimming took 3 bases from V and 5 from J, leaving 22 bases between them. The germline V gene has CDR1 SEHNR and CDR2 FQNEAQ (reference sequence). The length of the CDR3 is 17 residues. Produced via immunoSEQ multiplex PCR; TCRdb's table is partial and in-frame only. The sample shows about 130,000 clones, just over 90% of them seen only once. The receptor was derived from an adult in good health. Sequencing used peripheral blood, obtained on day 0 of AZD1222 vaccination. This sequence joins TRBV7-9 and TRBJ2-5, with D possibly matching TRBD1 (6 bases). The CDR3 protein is CASSFIRGHTLGETQYF. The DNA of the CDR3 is TGTGCCAGCAGCTTCATCCGGGGACATACCTTGGGGGAGACCCAGTACTTC.